Sequencing of this T cell receptor beta chain was carried out in a study of blood T cell repertoires in COVID-19 (dated by TCRdb to about 2020). Background on the whole study: Samples covering the acute and convalescent phases of COVID-19 were provided by collaborators in the United States, Italy and Spain. The samples were drawn from two sources: the first 160 participants of the ongoing ImmuneRACE study, and 1,000 to 1,500 subjects contributed by 6 global collaborators. The repertoires were made available in a free public database intended to serve as a resource for research on the immune response to SARS-CoV-2. Where HLA class I and class II types were available, the types were taken from metadata supplied by the sample provider, not from assay-based typing. The material from the prospective study consisted of cDNA or gDNA derived from T cells, B-cell-depleted T cells, or PBMCs. Deeply sampled blood TCRbeta repertoires from subjects exposed to, actively infected with, or recovered from COVID-19 were included in the dataset. A de-identified subject ID, COVID-19 status, age in years and sex were almost always included in the sample metadata. The research as a whole found: How much clinical and demographic metadata was included differed by source and by participant, and the metadata was provided uncurated.

Participants in the prospective study were enrolled through a virtual design, were aged about 18 to 100 years, and lived in fewer than 30 United States geographic areas. Cohort assignment in the prospective study relied on participant-reported clinical history from a screening survey and a study questionnaire. Recovered participants in ImmuneRACE Cohort 3 were defined by two consecutive negative NP/OP PCR tests, clearance by a healthcare professional, or resolution of symptoms. In the prospective study, whole blood, serum and a nasopharyngeal or oropharyngeal swab were collected from each participant by mobile phlebotomists. Additional blood draws and questionnaires over a 2-month period could optionally be provided by prospective study participants. Before DNA extraction, prospective study blood samples were shipped either frozen or at room temperature. TCRbeta CDR3 regions were amplified from genomic DNA using the immunoSEQ Assay, a bias-controlled multiplex PCR. The original methods were these. Nucleated cell counts per sample were estimated from amplification of reference gene primers within the assay. To quantify the absolute abundance of each unique TCRbeta CDR3 rearrangement, sequence reads were collapsed and filtered. Productive Simpson clonality was computed per sample as the square root of Simpson's diversity index over productive rearrangements. What TCRdb holds here is the immuneACCESS table cut down to in-frame rearrangements. Part of the clones is not present; checked against another copy, under half of the missing clones reflect an unresolved V gene, and the others are unexplained. V, J and clone size are those of that table, while D and trimming were read from the DNA. The sample table records fewer than 300,000 clones; around 90% of these occur just once. The ten largest clones represent 0.9% to 1.2% of the sample.

Concerning this clone: The antigen this receptor binds is unknown. Base qualities were left out, and no much larger clone turns up one base away.

The germline V gene encodes CDR1 GTSNPN and CDR2 SVGIG (reference sequence). There are 14 amino acids in the CDR3, from cysteine to phenylalanine inclusive. Of the read, only the CDR3 DNA is kept; its 42 bases are in frame from base 1. The germline V and J ends show losses of 2 bases and 6 bases respectively, and no gene match explains 9 bases of the junction. The receptor comes from a woman aged 25 to 45 who had recovered from COVID-19. What was sequenced was PBMCs or T cells enriched from blood (not recorded which). The V and J segments used are TRBV30 and TRBJ1-1, and TRBD1 aligns with 7 junction nucleotides. The nucleotide sequence reads TGTGCCTGGAGTTCTCGAGACAGGGCGGCTGAAGCTTTCTTT. It is translated as CAWSSRDRAAEAFF.